This record concerns one T cell receptor (beta chain) sequence. What it binds is not known. Repertoires were generated with immunoSEQ multiplex PCR, while TCRdb's copy carries only in-frame clones and drops some. Among around 2,000,000 clones listed, about 95% were seen once. This sample was included in a study of shared clonotypes between healthy human individuals. General study results and limits: A small donor pool kept down the genetic and exposure-history diversity that was represented.

This CDR3 has 15 residues. The germline V gene encodes CDR1 MDHEN and CDR2 SYDVKM. V was shortened by 3 bases and J by 5 bases, with 16 bases between the two germline ends. As defined, naive CD8 cells were CD45RO-negative and positively selected for CCR7, with terminally differentiated effector memory CD45RA+ cells excluded. Sequences were obtained from naive CD8+ T cells sorted from blood. The origin of this receptor is a man between 18 and 29 years old in good health. The chain employs TRBV28 and TRBJ1-2; unclear D gene. CDR3 in amino acids: CASSFAIGGTYGYTF. The CDR3 nucleotides read TGTGCCAGCAGTTTCGCCATCGGAGGAACGTATGGCTACACCTTC.